The entry that follows covers one TCR beta chain sequence. This specimen comes from a study of shared clonotypes between healthy human individuals. Germline V CDR1 and CDR2: WSHSY, SAAADI. Trimming cost V 7 bases and J 6 bases; bases outside gene matches: 12. The CDR3 loop spans 16 amino acids. Only in-frame clones appear in the TCRdb table, and some are missing; sequencing was by immunoSEQ multiplex PCR. Here the sample spans 2 million to 2.5 million clones, approximately 96% being singletons. The specimen was naive CD4+ T cells sorted from blood. Documented subset: CD45RA+ positively selected. The sequence came from a man aged 18 to 29 in good health. This chain joins TRBV10-2 and TRBJ2-2, with 9 bases aligning to TRBD2. CDR3 residues: CASKFSGSGFAGELFF. The CDR3 coding sequence is TGCGCCAGCAAGTTTAGCGGGAGCGGGTTTGCCGGGGAGCTGTTTTTT.